Listed below are T cell receptor beta chains from one sample, sequenced in a study of cytomegalovirus exposure and HLA in healthy donors. TCRdb keeps only in-frame clones here, not all; method: immunoSEQ multiplex PCR. Among about 350,000 clones listed, around 87% were seen once. Source material: PBMCs. These receptors all come from a woman in her twenties or thirties in good health and CMV-seropositive. Both conserved end residues are part of each CDR3. A D gene is named only where the DNA matches it firmly. Size values are once, few and many counts, or a class for expanded clones, and some rows have none.

CDR3 length	V gene	D gene	clone size	J gene	CDR3 protein	CDR3 DNA
16	TRBV4-2	NA	NA	TRBJ2-5	CASSQSSATSQETQYF	TGTGCCAGCAGCCAATCTAGCGCTACCTCTCAAGAGACCCAGTACTTC
12	TRBV7-8	NA	NA	TRBJ1-2	CASSTDLYGYTF	TGTGCCAGCAGCACGGACCTCTATGGCTACACCTTC
14	TRBV7-3	NA	once	TRBJ2-1	CASSLGTEYNEQFF	TGTGCCAGCAGCTTAGGTACCGAATACAATGAGCAGTTCTTC
15	TRBV27	NA	NA	TRBJ2-1	CASSSLGSFYNEQFF	TGTGCCAGCAGTTCCCTCGGGAGTTTCTACAATGAGCAGTTCTTC
16	TRBV14	TRBD1	NA	TRBJ1-1	CASSLRQGTMNTEAFF	TGTGCCAGCAGCCTACGACAGGGAACCATGAACACTGAAGCTTTCTTT
13	TRBV14	NA	NA	TRBJ2-6	CASSQAGANVLTF	TGTGCCAGCAGCCAAGCTGGGGCCAACGTCCTGACTTTC
17	TRBV28	NA	NA	TRBJ1-5	CASRRAWGQASNQPQHF	TGTGCCAGCAGGCGCGCCTGGGGGCAGGCTAGCAATCAGCCCCAGCATTTT
13	TRBV5-1	NA	NA	TRBJ2-5	CASRRDSQETQYF	TGCGCCAGCAGGAGAGACAGCCAAGAGACCCAGTACTTC
13	TRBV4-3	NA	NA	TRBJ2-5	CASSQVYRETQYF	TGCGCCAGCAGCCAAGTCTACCGGGAGACCCAGTACTTC
12	TRBV28	NA	NA	TRBJ1-1	CASSLSQTEAFF	TGTGCCAGCAGTTTAAGCCAGACTGAAGCTTTCTTT
12	TRBV5-6	NA	once	TRBJ2-7	CASSPGADEQYF	TGTGCCAGCAGCCCGGGGGCGGACGAGCAGTACTTC
15	TRBV5-4	NA	NA	TRBJ1-1	CASSLEAGKNTEAFF	TGTGCCAGCAGCTTGGAGGCGGGGAAGAACACTGAAGCTTTCTTT
14	TRBV13	NA	NA	TRBJ1-1	CASSSPQSNTEAFF	TGTGCCAGCAGCTCACCCCAGAGTAACACTGAAGCTTTCTTT
14	TRBV6-6	TRBD2	NA	TRBJ2-7	CASSPTSGSYEQYF	TGTGCCAGCAGTCCGACTAGCGGCTCCTACGAGCAGTACTTC
15	TRBV5-4	TRBD2	NA	TRBJ2-7	CASSLELASSYEQYF	TGTGCCAGCAGCTTGGAACTAGCGTCCTCCTACGAGCAGTACTTC
13	TRBV29-1	TRBD2	NA	TRBJ2-7	CSARGAGVHEQYF	TGCAGCGCCCGGGGAGCGGGGGTCCACGAGCAGTACTTC
14	TRBV28	NA	NA	TRBJ2-7	CASSLTGIVYEQYF	TGTGCCAGCAGTTTAACGGGAATTGTCTACGAGCAGTACTTC
15	TRBV28	TRBD2	NA	TRBJ2-2	CASSFRLAGAGELFF	TGTGCCAGCAGTTTTCGTCTAGCGGGAGCCGGGGAGCTGTTTTTT
13	TRBV28	NA	NA	TRBJ2-2	CASRQVNTGELFF	TGTGCCAGCAGACAGGTTAACACCGGGGAGCTGTTTTTT
14	TRBV29-1	NA	NA	TRBJ2-7	CSVEVPATSYEQYF	TGCAGCGTTGAAGTGCCGGCTACCTCCTACGAGCAGTACTTC
12	TRBV6-6	NA	once	TRBJ1-1	CASSYGGPEAFF	TGTGCCAGCAGTTACGGGGGGCCTGAAGCTTTCTTT
14	TRBV27	NA	NA	TRBJ1-5	CASSFRQGNQPQHF	TGTGCCAGCAGTTTTCGTCAGGGTAATCAGCCCCAGCATTTT
11	TRBV10-3	NA	NA	TRBJ2-3	CAISETDGQSF	TGTGCCATCAGTGAGACCGACGGCCAGAGTTTT
12	TRBV9	NA	NA	TRBJ1-6	CASEGLDSPLHF	TGTGCCAGCGAAGGGCTAGATTCACCCCTCCACTTT
15	TRBV5-1	TRBD1	NA	TRBJ1-5	CASSLGDRANQPQHF	TGCGCCAGCAGCTTGGGTGACAGGGCAAATCAGCCCCAGCATTTT
16	TRBV5-1	NA	NA	TRBJ1-1	CASSTKTGQGNTEAFF	TGCGCCAGCAGCACAAAAACAGGGCAGGGGAACACTGAAGCTTTCTTT
15	TRBV11-2	NA	NA	TRBJ1-2	CASSLSPQGNYGYTF	TGTGCCAGCAGCCTATCCCCCCAGGGTAACTATGGCTACACCTTC
15	TRBV10-3	NA	NA	TRBJ1-3	CAISESGNSGNTIYF	TGTGCCATCAGTGAGTCTGGGAACTCTGGAAACACCATATATTTT
16	TRBV4-3	TRBD1	few	TRBJ2-3	CASSQEPGQGADTQYF	TGCGCCAGCAGCCAAGAGCCGGGACAGGGCGCAGATACGCAGTATTTT
16	TRBV5-1	NA	NA	TRBJ1-4	CASSLVESGAGEKLFF	TGCGCCAGCAGCTTGGTGGAATCGGGGGCGGGAGAAAAACTGTTTTTT
13	TRBV9	NA	NA	TRBJ2-5	CASSVSFQETQYF	TGTGCCAGCAGCGTCAGTTTCCAAGAGACCCAGTACTTC
14	TRBV15	NA	NA	TRBJ2-7	CATSKVGSSYEQYF	TGTGCCACCAGCAAAGTCGGTAGCAGCTACGAGCAGTACTTC
16	TRBV5-1	NA	NA	TRBJ1-1	CASSSPQAGMTTEAFF	TGCGCCAGCAGCTCCCCCCAGGCAGGGATGACCACTGAAGCTTTCTTT